This T cell receptor beta chain was captured in a study of preoperative IRX-2 immunotherapy in early breast cancer (dated by TCRdb to between 2018 and 2021). From the cysteine up to the phenylalanine, the CDR3 has a length of 12 residues. Of the read, only the CDR3 DNA is kept; its 36 bases are in frame from base 1. Sequences MDHEN (CDR1) and SYDVKM (CDR2) are obtained from the germline V gene. V is pared back by 2 bases and J by 12 bases, with 11 bases lying between the germline termini. Note on this clone: Which antigen it targets is not known. There are no base qualities to consult, and no much larger clone falls within one base.

Libraries were prepared through the immunoSEQ multiplex PCR assay. TCRdb re-hosts the immuneACCESS table, in-frame sequences only. Its copies lack some clones; in the studies checked, an unresolved V gene accounts for under half of them, and the cause for the rest is not known. Within this sample are around 34,000 clones, with 83% of them counted one time only. The ten largest clones take up 2% to 3% of the sample. What the treatment or condition label conveys for this sample: preoperative locoregional IRX-2 cytokine immunotherapy. The samples were obtained from a phase Ib study that tested preoperative, locoregional IRX-2 cytokine immunotherapy designed to prime immune responses. Donors were patients with early-stage breast cancer who received IRX-2 before surgery.

The receptor chain draws on TRBV28 and TRBJ2-1; the D segment could be TRBD2, given 5 matching bases. The input for sequencing was lymph node tissue, taken from a patient treated with IRX-2 immunotherapy. The origin of this receptor is a human donor with breast cancer. The CDR3 loop reads CASSLPRAGQFF. The nucleotides are TGTGCCAGCAGTTTACCACGGGCGGGGCAGTTCTTC.